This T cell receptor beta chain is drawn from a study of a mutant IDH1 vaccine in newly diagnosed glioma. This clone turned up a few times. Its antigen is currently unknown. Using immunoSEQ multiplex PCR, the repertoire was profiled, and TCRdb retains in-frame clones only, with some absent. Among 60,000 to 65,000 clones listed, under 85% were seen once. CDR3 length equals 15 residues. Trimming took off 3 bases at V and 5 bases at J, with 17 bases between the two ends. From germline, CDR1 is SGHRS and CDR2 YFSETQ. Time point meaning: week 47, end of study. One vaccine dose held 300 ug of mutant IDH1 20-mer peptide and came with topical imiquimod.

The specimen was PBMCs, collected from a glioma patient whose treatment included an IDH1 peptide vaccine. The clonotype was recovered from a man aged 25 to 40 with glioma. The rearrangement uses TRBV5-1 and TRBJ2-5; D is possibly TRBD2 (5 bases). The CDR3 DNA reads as TGCGCCAGCAGCTCGGGATTACAGTTCTTGGAGACCCAGTACTTC. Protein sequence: CASSSGLQFLETQYF. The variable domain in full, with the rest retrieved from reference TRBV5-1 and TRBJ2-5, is KAGVTQTPRYLIKTRGQQVTLSCSPISGHRSVSWYQQTPGQGLQFLFEYFSETQRNKGNFPGRFSGRQFSNSRSEMNVSTLELGDSALYLCASSSGLQFLETQYFGPGTRLLVL.